The T cell receptor (beta chain) under discussion was sequenced for a study of blood T cells in healthy people across ages. Whole-study context: About one barcoded TCR beta cDNA was captured per two T cells. General study findings and limits: Naive CD4+ cell counts and diversity both ran higher in long-lived than in aged donors.

A J-beta primer mix and a sample-barcoded 5' primer were used in a second PCR of roughly 7 to 12 cycles. TCRdb called the 5' RACE reads again in MiXCR, with one record for every CDR3 protein. Among approximately 1.5 million distinct CDR3 sequences listed, roughly 43% were seen once. This clonotype was found once. What it binds is not known. One junction end does not reproduce the germline sequence, and a read error may be involved. From germline, CDR1 is SGHRS and CDR2 YFSETQ. This CDR3 region has 17 residues. Each individual donor underwent a draw of ten milliliters of peripheral blood. Sample: blood. This clonotype originated in a woman younger than 35 in good health. The V call is TRBV5-1, the J call TRBJ2-7, with TRBD1 matching 12 bases. CDR3 region: CASGLTIGTGGLGEQYF. CDR3 bases: TGCGCCAGCGGCTTGACCATTGGGACAGGGGGCCTTGGCGAGCAGTACTTC. The full variable domain, completed using reference TRBV5-1 and TRBJ2-7, is KAGVTQTPRYLIKTRGQQVTLSCSPISGHRSVSWYQQTPGQGLQFLFEYFSETQRNKGNFPGRFSGRQFSNSRSEMNVSTLELGDSALYLCASGLTIGTGGLGEQYFGPGTRLTVT.